The 6 T cell receptor beta chains given below trace back to one sample, sequenced in a study of CD8+CD57+ T cells in acquired aplastic anemia. Previously, flow cytometry had revealed CD8+CD57+ cell expansion in the patients chosen for sequencing. Profiles of TCR beta VDJ and CDR3 were generated from a genomic DNA template. Using its own MiXCR run on the reads, TCRdb lists one record per CDR3 protein. Of under 350,000 distinct CDR3 sequences listed, about 50% were seen once; the top ten hold 1.3%. Sequencing was done on a sample of sorted CD4+, CD8+, or CD8+CD57+ T cells (not recorded which) from PBMCs. The receptors shown here come from a human donor with aplastic anemia.

There are many counts of this clonotype. The chain uses TRBV19 and TRBJ1-1; D unresolved. Germline CDR1 and CDR2: LNHDA and SQIVND (reference sequence). Trimming pared 7 bases from V and 0 bases from J, leaving 12 bases between. The CDR3 is 14 residues long. This CDR3 is CASNPRGVNTEAFF. CDR3 sequence (DNA): TGTGCCAGTAACCCCCGGGGTGTGAACACTGAAGCTTTCTTT.

This clonotype has only a few counts. This rearrangement joins TRBV7-3 to TRBJ2-3; 12 bases align to TRBD2. This CDR3 contains 16 residues. J gave up 6 bases and V 5 bases, and 9 bases lay outside the gene matches. Germline V gene data show CDR1 as SGHTA and CDR2 as FQGTGA. The CDR3 spells CASSPSGGADGDTQYF. The CDR3 DNA is TGTGCCAGCAGCCCTAGCGGGGGGGCCGATGGCGATACGCAGTATTTT.

The chain carries TRBV7-6 and TRBJ1-4, with a weak D call TRBD1 (5 bases). Trimming removed 1 base at V and 7 bases at J, with 10 bases between. Germline CDR1 reads SGHVS; CDR2 reads FNYEAQ. This CDR3 spans 14 amino acids. CDR3 in amino acids: CASSLGGTPEKLFF. The DNA of the CDR3 is TGTGCCAGCAGCTTAGGGGGGACCCCTGAAAAACTGTTTTTT.

This clonotype was counted a few times. The gene calls are TRBV15 and TRBJ2-1; D is unresolved. Trimming pared 1 base from V and 10 bases from J, leaving 11 bases between. Germline values: CDR1 LNHNV, CDR2 YYDKDF (reference sequence). This CDR3 is built from 13 residues. For the CDR3, the DNA is TGTGCCACCAGCAGAGTAGCTCGGCTGGAGCAGTTCTTC. Translation: CATSRVARLEQFF. Complete variable domain (other parts from reference TRBV15 and TRBJ2-1): DAMVIQNPRYQVTQFGKPVTLSCSQTLNHNVMYWYQQKSSQAPKLLFHYYDKDFNNEADTPDNFQSRRPNTSFCFLDIRSPGLGDTAMYLCATSRVARLEQFFGPGTRLTVL.

In this sample, this clonotype turned up many times. The rearrangement joins TRBV27 to TRBJ1-6; a possible D gene is TRBD1 (6 bases). Germline CDR1 MNHEY, CDR2 SMNVEV (reference sequence). V lost 0 bases and J 12 bases, leaving 18 bases between the germline ends. The CDR3 is made up of 16 amino acids. The CDR3 DNA sequence: TGTGCCAGCAGTTTATCGACGGCCCGGAGGGGGGGACCCCTCCACTTT. Translation gives CASSLSTARRGGPLHF.

This clonotype was detected many times. The CDR3 DNA sequence: TGTGCCAGTAGTGGGACAGGTCACACTGAAGCTTTCTTT. This translates into CASSGTGHTEAFF. This rearrangement joins TRBV19 to TRBJ1-1; 8 nucleotides align to TRBD1. CDR3 size: 13 residues. With 5 bases clipped from V and 3 bases from J, the junction kept 2 bases outside the gene matches. Germline-derived CDR1 and CDR2 are LNHDA and SQIVND (reference sequence).